Here is one TCR beta chain with its context. Its target is unknown. One entry per CDR3 protein, called by TCRdb with MiXCR from the 5' RACE reads. The sample has hundreds of thousands of distinct CDR3 sequences, 15% to 20% seen once. The source of the sample is a study of T-cell memory formation after mild COVID-19. The wider study: Clusters of TCRs were largely donor specific. Study results and limitations: CD4+ bias marked clones expanding day 15 to 37, unlike balanced contracting clones. What remained unconfirmed was the SARS-CoV-2 specificity of second-wave clones peaking on day 37. Largely, contracting CD4+ clones fell within CM and EM, and contracting CD8+ clones within EMRA.

The germline gives CDR1 SGHTA, CDR2 FQGNSA. The J segment lost 7 bases and the V segment lost 3 bases, leaving 10 bases of the junction unmatched. The CDR3 is made up of 15 amino acids. The sample was PBMCs or a T cell subset sorted from them (not recorded which). J is TRBJ2-7 and V is TRBV7-2; the match to TRBD2 covers 9 bases. This clonotype was sampled from an adult woman who had mild COVID-19 (a few samples of this study predate the infection). Cell type and time point are not known. CDR3 protein: CASSLGPSTSGEQYF. The DNA of the CDR3 is TGTGCCAGCAGCTTGGGCCCTTCTACTAGCGGGGAGCAGTACTTC.